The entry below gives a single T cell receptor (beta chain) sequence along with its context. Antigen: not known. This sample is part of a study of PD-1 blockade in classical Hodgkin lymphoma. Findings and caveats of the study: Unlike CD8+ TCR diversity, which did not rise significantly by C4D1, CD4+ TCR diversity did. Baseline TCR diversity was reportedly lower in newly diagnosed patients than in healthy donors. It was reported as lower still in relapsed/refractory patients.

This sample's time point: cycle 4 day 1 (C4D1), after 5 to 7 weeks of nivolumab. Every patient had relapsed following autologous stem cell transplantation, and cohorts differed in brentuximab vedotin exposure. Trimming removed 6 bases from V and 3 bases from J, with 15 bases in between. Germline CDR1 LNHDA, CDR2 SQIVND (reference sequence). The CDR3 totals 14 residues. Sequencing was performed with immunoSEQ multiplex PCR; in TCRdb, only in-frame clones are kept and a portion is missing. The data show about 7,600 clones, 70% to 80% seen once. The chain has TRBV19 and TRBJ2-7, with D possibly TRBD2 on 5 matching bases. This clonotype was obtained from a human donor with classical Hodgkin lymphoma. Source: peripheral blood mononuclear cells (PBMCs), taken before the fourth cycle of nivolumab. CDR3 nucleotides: TGTGCCAGTAGCGGGCAGCGGAACTACTACGAGCAGTACTTC. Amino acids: CASSGQRNYYEQYF.